These 21 T cell receptor beta chains were sequenced from one sample in a study of siplizumab effects on memory and regulatory T cells. Repertoires were generated with immunoSEQ multiplex PCR, while TCRdb's copy carries only in-frame clones and drops some. The table records roughly 92,000 clones, around 94% of them present only once. Material: non-Treg CD4+ T cells sorted from blood. Every receptor here comes from a human donor in good health.

V and J are TRBV18 and TRBJ2-7; a possible D gene is TRBD2 (6 bases). The ends were cut back, 1 base at V and 5 bases at J, with 12 bases in the middle. Germline CDR1 KGHSH, CDR2 LQKENI. The CDR3 length is 14 residues. CDR3 amino acids: CASSPRGAGHEQYF. The CDR3 region has the DNA TGTGCCAGCTCACCACGCGGGGCAGGGCACGAGCAGTACTTC. Filled out from reference TRBV18 and TRBJ2-7, the complete variable domain reads NAGVMQNPRHLVRRRGQEARLRCSPMKGHSHVYWYRQLPEEGLKFMVYLQKENIIDESGMPKERFSAEFPKEGPSILRIQQVVRGDSAAYFCASSPRGAGHEQYFGPGTRLTVT.

This chain links TRBV6-1 with TRBJ1-3; D uncertain. The CDR3 loop spans 16 amino acids. Germline CDR1 reads MNHNS; CDR2 reads SASEGT. V was cut by 3 bases and J by 0 bases, with 12 bases left in between. The CDR3 nucleotides are TGTGCCAGCAGTGAGAAGAGCGGAAGCTCTGGAAACACCATATATTTT. Its translation: CASSEKSGSSGNTIYF.

This chain links TRBV30 with TRBJ1-5, with 7 bases identical to TRBD1. The junction had 8 bases not matched to a gene; V was cut back by 0 bases and J by 6 bases. Germline assignment: CDR1 GTSNPN and CDR2 SVGIG (reference sequence). This CDR3 is 15 amino acids long. CDR3 nucleotides: TGTGCCTGGAGTGTACTGGGACAGATAAGTCAGCCCCAGCATTTT. Its translation is CAWSVLGQISQPQHF.

The chain couples TRBV19 to TRBJ1-4; D gene unclear. Trimming stripped 4 bases from V and 7 bases from J, with 16 bases between. This CDR3 has 15 amino acids. Germline V gene sequence: CDR1 LNHDA, CDR2 SQIVND (reference sequence). CDR3 sequence: CASSRGVTGSEKLFF. For the CDR3, the DNA is TGTGCCAGTAGTAGGGGAGTGACTGGCAGTGAAAAACTGTTTTTT.

Details on this clone: The same CDR3 is also encoded by other DNA sequences in this sample. The chain links TRBV5-6 to TRBJ1-1; D gene ambiguous. The V gene's germline CDR1 is SGHDT and CDR2 YYEEEE. The CDR3 sequence is 15 residues long. V shed 4 bases and J shed 1 base, with 14 bases lying between them. CDR3 nucleotide sequence: TGTGCCAGCAGCCTGAGTTTCGGCGGGAACACTGAAGCTTTCTTT. Translation gives CASSLSFGGNTEAFF.

The CDR3 spells CASRRTGANTGELFF. In nucleotides, the CDR3 is TGTGCCAGCAGACGCACAGGGGCGAACACCGGGGAGCTGTTTTTT. This chain connects TRBV6-5 to TRBJ2-2; 7 bases match TRBD1. Germline CDR1 and CDR2: MNHEY and SVGAGI. This CDR3 has 15 amino acids. The trim removed 6 bases at V and 0 bases at J, leaving 4 bases unmatched.

CDR3 sequence (DNA): TGTGCCAGCAGTGAAGGAGGGATCGAGACCCAGTACTTC. Translating gives CASSEGGIETQYF. J is TRBJ2-5 and V is TRBV6-1; TRBD2 might be the D (5 bases). Trimming stripped 1 base from V and 5 bases from J, with 8 bases between. The CDR3 length is 13 residues. The germline gives CDR1 MNHNS, CDR2 SASEGT.

CDR3 nucleotide sequence: TGTGCCAGCTCACCAGTCGGACAAATCAAAAACATTCAGTACTTC. It specifies CASSPVGQIKNIQYF. The rearrangement links TRBV18 to TRBJ2-4, with a possible D match to TRBD1 (5 bases). Looked up from germline, CDR1 is KGHSH and CDR2 is LQKENI. The CDR3 is made up of 15 amino acids. Trimming removed 2 bases at V and 3 bases at J, with 11 bases between.

The V gene is TRBV7-2, the J gene TRBJ2-4; 9 bases are shared with TRBD2. Germline V gene sequence: CDR1 SGHTA, CDR2 FQGNSA. Trimming cost V 8 bases and J 4 bases; bases outside gene matches: 3. The CDR3 contains 13 residues. This CDR3 reads CASSSGRKNIQYF. The CDR3 DNA follows: TGTGCCAGCTCGAGCGGGAGGAAAAACATTCAGTACTTC.

The chain employs TRBV27 and TRBJ2-7; D perhaps matches TRBD2 (5 bases). V dropped 5 bases and J dropped 7 bases, with 12 bases sitting between them. Germline CDR1 and CDR2: MNHEY and SMNVEV (reference sequence). This CDR3 is built from 12 residues. The CDR3 here is CASSPWTGEQYF. CDR3 nucleotides: TGTGCCAGCAGTCCCTGGACGGGGGAGCAGTACTTC.

V usage is TRBV18 and J usage is TRBJ2-5; 7 bases line up with TRBD1. V lost 8 bases, J lost 4 bases, and 10 bases stayed unmatched. Germline V CDR1 and CDR2: KGHSH, LQKENI. This CDR3 contains 14 residues. CDR3 coding DNA: TGTGCCAGCCGACAGGGACACGTACGAGAGACCCAGTACTTC. It codes for CASRQGHVRETQYF.

The CDR3 is CASSPAGTSFSLKLSSYNEQFF. CDR3 DNA sequence: TGTGCCAGCTCACCGGCCGGGACTTCGTTTTCCCTAAAACTGAGCTCCTACAATGAGCAGTTCTTC. The chain uses TRBV18 and TRBJ2-1; possibly TRBD2 for D (6 bases). Germline V gives CDR1 KGHSH, CDR2 LQKENI. CDR3 size: 22 residues. V was clipped by 3 bases and J by 0 bases, with 30 bases between them.

The rearrangement links TRBV28 to TRBJ1-5; D perhaps matches TRBD1 (6 bases). CDR3 length equals 15 residues. Germline V gives CDR1 MDHEN, CDR2 SYDVKM. Trimming stripped 5 bases from V and 3 bases from J, with 14 bases between. CDR3 in amino acids: CASSIYAGANQPQHF. The CDR3 DNA reads as TGTGCCAGCAGTATATATGCAGGGGCCAATCAGCCCCAGCATTTT.

V usage is TRBV27 and J usage is TRBJ1-1; D gene unclear. The germline CDR1 and CDR2 sequences are MNHEY and SMNVEV (reference sequence). Trimming left V 3 bases short and J 10 bases short, with 15 bases between. The CDR3 has 13 amino acids. CDR3: CASSFRERDAAFF. In DNA, the CDR3 is TGTGCCAGCAGTTTCCGGGAGAGGGATGCAGCTTTCTTT.

This clone was counted a single time. V and J are TRBV18 and TRBJ2-1; 8 bases map to TRBD2. Germline V gene sequence: CDR1 KGHSH, CDR2 LQKENI. After removal of 5 bases from V and 2 bases from J, the junction contained 11 bases not matched to a gene. This CDR3 is built from 17 residues. CDR3 nucleotide sequence: TGTGCCAGCTCATCTGCACCGGGACTAGGGACCTACAATGAGCAGTTCTTC. Translated: CASSSAPGLGTYNEQFF.

The rearrangement joins TRBV18 to TRBJ2-5, with D unclear. Trimming took off 3 bases at V and 6 bases at J, with 14 bases between the two ends. In germline, CDR1 is KGHSH, CDR2 LQKENI. CDR3 length equals 14 residues. CDR3 sequence: CASSPIAGPQTQYF. The CDR3 nucleotides are TGTGCCAGCTCACCCATTGCCGGACCGCAGACCCAGTACTTC.

The CDR3 sequence is CASIPLGGSINEQFF. CDR3 DNA sequence: TGTGCCAGCATTCCGCTCGGGGGGAGCATCAATGAGCAGTTCTTC. The chain couples TRBV6-1 to TRBJ2-1; 7 positions agree with TRBD2. J was trimmed by 6 bases and V by 7 bases; bases with no gene match: 12. Germline CDR1 reads MNHNS; CDR2 reads SASEGT. The CDR3 consists of 15 residues.

The V and J genes are TRBV7-9 and TRBJ2-4, with D possibly being TRBD1 (5 bases). Looked up from germline, CDR1 is SEHNR and CDR2 is FQNEAQ (reference sequence). With 0 bases removed from V and 7 bases from J, the gap between germline ends came to 10 bases. This CDR3 region has 14 residues. CDR3 nucleotide sequence: TGTGCCAGCAGCTTAGCAGGCAGGGATAACATTCAGTACTTC. As protein: CASSLAGRDNIQYF.

This chain connects TRBV5-1 to TRBJ1-3, with D possibly TRBD1 on 5 matching bases. CDR1 and CDR2 from the germline V gene are SGHRS and YFSETQ. Trimming cost V 3 bases and J 0 bases, with 13 bases left between them. This CDR3 comprises 16 residues. CDR3 sequence reads: CASSSLGPTSGNTIYF. DNA of the CDR3: TGCGCCAGCAGCTCGCTGGGACCGACCTCTGGAAACACCATATATTTT.

Only one count was recorded for this clone. The chain is built from TRBV6-1 and TRBJ2-7; D is unresolved. The CDR3 runs 16 residues. Germline CDR1 MNHNS, CDR2 SASEGT. Trimming pared 2 bases from V and 0 bases from J, leaving 14 bases between. CDR3 nucleotides: TGTGCCAGCAGTGAACAAGGCGTCAAACTCTCCTACGAGCAGTACTTC. Translation: CASSEQGVKLSYEQYF.

The gene calls are TRBV11-2 and TRBJ2-7; D could derive from TRBD1 or TRBD2 (5 bases each). Germline V lookup: CDR1 SGHAT, CDR2 FQNNGV. The CDR3 is 14 amino acids. Deletions cut 2 bases from V and 2 bases from J, with 10 bases between. The CDR3 DNA sequence: TGTGCCAGCAGCTTAAGCGGCAGGGCCTACGAGCAGTACTTC. This translates into CASSLSGRAYEQYF.